These 14 T cell receptor beta chains were sequenced from one sample in a study of blood T cell repertoires in COVID-19. Here immunoSEQ multiplex PCR was the method, and the copy in TCRdb shows in-frame clones only, minus some. The table has under 250,000 clones, about nine tenths seen once. Sequences were obtained from peripheral blood. The receptors were sampled from a man aged 55 to 70 who had recovered from COVID-19.

The chain uses TRBV6-5 and TRBJ1-1; no reliable D call. Germline CDR1 and CDR2: MNHEY and SVGAGI. V gave up 2 bases and J gave up 6 bases, with 16 bases separating them. The CDR3 runs to 15 residues. This CDR3 reads CASSYITRGLAEAFF. CDR3 bases: TGTGCCAGCAGTTACATCACACGAGGGTTGGCTGAAGCTTTCTTT.

The rearrangement joins TRBV27 to TRBJ2-1, with 12 positions matching TRBD2. Trimming took 8 bases from V and 9 from J; bases not matched to a gene: 8. Germline CDR1 MNHEY, CDR2 SMNVEV (reference sequence). This CDR3 comprises 14 residues. In DNA form, the CDR3 reads TGTGCCAGCGGGTGGACTAGCGGGAACGGTGAGCAGTTCTTC. Translated, it gives CASGWTSGNGEQFF.

V usage is TRBV7-3 and J usage is TRBJ1-2, with D tentatively TRBD1 (6 bases). V was pared by 5 bases and J by 8 bases, with 24 bases between. The CDR3 is made up of 16 amino acids. Per germline, CDR1 SGHTA and CDR2 FQGTGA. The CDR3 region has the DNA TGTGCCAGCAGCGGACAGAGCTCCGGGACGACTGGGGGCTACACCTTC. Translated: CASSGQSSGTTGGYTF.

The chain uses TRBV6-6 and TRBJ2-3, with TRBD2 matching over 9 bases. The CDR3 extends over 15 amino acids. The J segment lost 4 bases and the V segment lost 2 bases, leaving 4 bases of the junction unmatched. Germline CDR1 and CDR2: MNHNY and SVGAGI (reference sequence). The CDR3 DNA sequence: TGTGCCAGCAGTTACATAGCGGGAGTGGCAGATACGCAGTATTTT. Its protein product is CASSYIAGVADTQYF.

This sequence joins TRBV6-5 and TRBJ2-3; the D gene is possibly TRBD1 (5 bases). The V end was cut by 7 bases, the J end by 3 bases, with 11 bases between. The germline V gene has CDR1 MNHEY and CDR2 SVGAGI. This CDR3 spans 13 amino acids. The CDR3 sequence is CASMGRTTDTQYF. The CDR3 coding sequence is TGTGCCAGCATGGGTAGGACAACAGATACGCAGTATTTT.

V gene TRBV18 combines with J gene TRBJ1-5, with 8 bases identical to TRBD1. The CDR3 sequence is 15 residues long. Per germline, CDR1 KGHSH and CDR2 LQKENI. Germline trimming cut 1 base from V and 2 bases from J; bases unmatched to any gene: 1. DNA of the CDR3: TGTGCCAGCTCACCACAACAGGGGGGCAATCAGCCCCAGCATTTT. Residues: CASSPQQGGNQPQHF.

The chain combines TRBV3-1 (or the pseudogene TRBV3-2) with TRBJ2-1, with D possibly TRBD2 on 6 matching bases. The CDR3 has 16 amino acids. Deletions cut 0 bases from V and 9 bases from J, with 18 bases between. CDR1 and CDR2 (germline): LGHDT, YNNKEL (reference sequence). The CDR3, as DNA: TGTGCCAGCAGCCAAGAGTACGGGGCCCCAGCGGGTGAGCAGTTCTTC. Amino acid sequence: CASSQEYGAPAGEQFF.

The chain recombines TRBV21-1 with TRBJ1-6; TRBD1, the table's D call, was not compared with the DNA. TRBV21-1 is a known pseudogene. The CDR3 spans 15 residues. The CDR3, as DNA: TGTGCCAGCAGTCCTTCAGGAGACAGCAATTCACCCCTCCACTTT. Translating it yields CASSPSGDSNSPLHF.

This clone has a handful of counts. The chain combines TRBV27 with TRBJ2-2; D gene uncertain. The CDR3 has 12 residues. V dropped 3 bases and J dropped 12 bases, with 11 bases sitting between them. Germline V gene lookup returns CDR1 MNHEY and CDR2 SMNVEV (reference sequence). CDR3 nucleotide sequence: TGTGCCAGCAGTTTGGCTTATGGTCAGCTGTTTTTT. Translating gives CASSLAYGQLFF.

The chain combines TRBV28 with TRBJ1-5, with no clear D. There are 16 residues in the CDR3. Germline-derived CDR1 and CDR2 are MDHEN and SYDVKM. V gave up 4 bases and J gave up 0 bases, with 13 bases separating them. In DNA, the CDR3 is TGTGCCAGCAGTTCTAGCGTTAGGTATAGCAATCAGCCCCAGCATTTT. Protein product: CASSSSVRYSNQPQHF.

The chain uses TRBV6-1 and TRBJ2-7; 10 bases map to TRBD1. Germline trimming cut 2 bases from V and 7 bases from J; bases unmatched to any gene: 11. This CDR3 comprises 16 residues. In germline, CDR1 is MNHNS, CDR2 SASEGT. CDR3 amino acids: CASSEYRVDRGQEQYF. CDR3 DNA: TGTGCCAGCAGTGAATATCGGGTCGACAGGGGGCAAGAGCAGTACTTC.

This clone was seen a handful of times. The chain recombines TRBV11-2 with TRBJ2-2; D gene unclear. V dropped 10 bases and J dropped 3 bases, with 9 bases sitting between them. The germline V gene encodes CDR1 SGHAT and CDR2 FQNNGV. The CDR3 is 12 residues long. CDR3 sequence: CATHLYTGELFF. The CDR3 bases are TGTGCCACCCACCTATACACCGGGGAGCTGTTTTTT.

The chain employs TRBV19 and TRBJ1-5; 9 nucleotides align to TRBD1. The CDR3 totals 14 residues. Looked up from germline, CDR1 is LNHDA and CDR2 is SQIVND (reference sequence). The trim removed 6 bases at V and 6 bases at J, leaving 6 bases unmatched. CDR3 bases: TGTGCCAGTAGATCATACAGGGGGCTTCAGCCCCAGCATTTT. This sequence encodes CASRSYRGLQPQHF.

This sequence joins TRBV5-1 and TRBJ2-3; 12 bases map to TRBD2. CDR3 length: 16 amino acids. V trimming: 3 bases; J trimming: 6 bases; junction bases outside the gene matches: 8. Germline-derived CDR1 and CDR2 are SGHRS and YFSETQ. Here the CDR3 reads CASSWGTSGPTDTQYF. Written as DNA, the CDR3 is TGCGCCAGCAGCTGGGGGACTAGCGGGCCCACTGATACGCAGTATTTT.